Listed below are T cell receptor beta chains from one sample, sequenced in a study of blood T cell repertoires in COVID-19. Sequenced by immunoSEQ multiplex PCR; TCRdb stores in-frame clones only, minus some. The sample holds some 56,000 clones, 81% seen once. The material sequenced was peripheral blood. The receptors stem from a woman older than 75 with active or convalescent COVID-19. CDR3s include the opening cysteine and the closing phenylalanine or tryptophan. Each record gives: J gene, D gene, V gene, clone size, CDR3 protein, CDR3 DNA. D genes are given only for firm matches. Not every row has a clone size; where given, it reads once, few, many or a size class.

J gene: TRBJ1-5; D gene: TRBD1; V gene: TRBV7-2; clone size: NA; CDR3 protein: CASSLNRGQGQPQHF; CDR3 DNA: TGTGCCAGCAGCTTAAACAGGGGGCAGGGCCAGCCCCAGCATTTT
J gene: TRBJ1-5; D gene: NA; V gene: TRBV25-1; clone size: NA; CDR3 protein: CASSGPTGNQPQHF; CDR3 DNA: TGTGCCAGCAGTGGACCGACAGGCAATCAGCCCCAGCATTTT
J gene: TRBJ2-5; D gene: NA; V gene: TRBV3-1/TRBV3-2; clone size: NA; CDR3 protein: CASVSSGVETQYF; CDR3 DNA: TGTGCCAGCGTATCATCCGGTGTGGAGACCCAGTACTTC
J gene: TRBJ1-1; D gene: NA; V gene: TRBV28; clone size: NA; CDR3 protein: CASSISTEAFF; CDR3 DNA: TGTGCCAGCAGTATCTCCACTGAAGCTTTCTTT
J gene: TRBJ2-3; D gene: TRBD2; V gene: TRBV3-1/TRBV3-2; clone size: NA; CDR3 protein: CASRPSGGVTDTQYF; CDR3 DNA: TGTGCCAGCAGGCCTAGCGGGGGGGTGACAGATACGCAGTATTTT
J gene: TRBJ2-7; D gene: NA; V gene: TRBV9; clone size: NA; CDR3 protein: CASSPVPGQSYEQYF; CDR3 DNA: TGTGCCAGCAGCCCCGTACCCGGACAATCCTACGAGCAGTACTTC
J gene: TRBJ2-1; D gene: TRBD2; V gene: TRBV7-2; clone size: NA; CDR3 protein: CASSLAWSSGSSYNEQFF; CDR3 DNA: TGTGCCAGCAGCTTAGCGTGGTCTAGCGGGAGCTCCTACAATGAGCAGTTCTTC
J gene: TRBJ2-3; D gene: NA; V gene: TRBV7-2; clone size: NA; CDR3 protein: CASSPNGYTQYF; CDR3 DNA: TGTGCCAGCAGCCCAAACGGTTATACGCAGTATTTT
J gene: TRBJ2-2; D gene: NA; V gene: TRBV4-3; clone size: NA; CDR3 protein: CASSQARGFGELFF; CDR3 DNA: TGCGCCAGCAGCCAGGCCAGGGGATTCGGGGAGCTGTTTTTT
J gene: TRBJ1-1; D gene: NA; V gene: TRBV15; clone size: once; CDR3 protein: CATSRDPGEVLTERNTEAFF; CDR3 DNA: TGTGCCACCAGCAGAGATCCCGGGGAGGTCCTAACAGAGAGGAACACTGAAGCTTTCTTT
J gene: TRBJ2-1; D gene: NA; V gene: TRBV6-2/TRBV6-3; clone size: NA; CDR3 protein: CASSLAVRTFDNEQFF; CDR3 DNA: TGTGCCAGCAGTTTAGCGGTAAGGACATTCGACAATGAGCAGTTCTTC
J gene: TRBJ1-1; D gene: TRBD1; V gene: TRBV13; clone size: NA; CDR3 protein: CASSPRTGATEAFF; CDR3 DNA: TGTGCCAGCAGCCCGCGGACAGGGGCCACTGAAGCTTTCTTT
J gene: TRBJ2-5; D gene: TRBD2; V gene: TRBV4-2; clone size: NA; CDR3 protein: CASSQGGLAGGRETQYF; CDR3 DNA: TGTGCCAGCAGCCAAGGCGGACTAGCGGGGGGGCGGGAGACCCAGTACTTC
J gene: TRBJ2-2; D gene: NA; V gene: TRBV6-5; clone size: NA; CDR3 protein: CASRGRRDTGELFF; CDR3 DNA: TGTGCCAGCAGGGGTCGGCGGGACACCGGGGAGCTGTTTTTT
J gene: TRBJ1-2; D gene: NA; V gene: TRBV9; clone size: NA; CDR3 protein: CASSFQGGYGYTF; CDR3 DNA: TGTGCCAGCAGCTTTCAGGGAGGGTATGGCTACACCTTC